This TCR beta chain is from a study of OX40 agonist ivuxolimab in advanced cancers. Here immunoSEQ multiplex PCR was the method, and the copy in TCRdb shows in-frame clones only, minus some. The sample lists tens of thousands of clones, around 85% occurring once. Overall study results and limits: Among the lowest peripheral clonal expansion occurred in 0.1-3.0 mg/kg partial responders.

This CDR3 spans 15 amino acids. The V end lost 5 bases, the J end lost 2 bases, and 15 bases lay between the germline ends. Germline assignment: CDR1 LNHDA and CDR2 SQIVND (reference sequence). Regarding this clone: Its cognate antigen is unknown.

Here the sequenced sample was CD4+ or CD8+ T cells sorted from blood, taken in a trial of the OX40 agonist ivuxolimab. The TCR sequence derives from an adult with an advanced solid tumor such as melanoma, head and neck, liver or kidney cancer. The genes are TRBV19 and TRBJ1-2, with D perhaps matching TRBD1 (5 bases). The CDR3 is CASSPRVAGNYGYTF. CDR3 DNA: TGTGCCAGTAGTCCCCGGGTTGCAGGGAACTATGGCTACACCTTC.